The T cell receptor beta chain under discussion was sequenced for a study of blood T cell repertoires in COVID-19. Study details: COVID-19 samples from acute and convalescent phases originated in the United States, Italy and Spain. From T cells, B-cell-depleted T cells, or PBMCs came the material, which was cDNA or gDNA.

Original data processing: Reference gene primer amplification in the assay estimated nucleated cell counts. Sequencing was performed with immunoSEQ multiplex PCR; in TCRdb, only in-frame clones are kept and a portion is missing. V, J and clone size reflect that table, while D and trimming were determined from the DNA. The sample includes approximately 210,000 clones, roughly 84% of them seen just once. Trimming removed 1 base at V and 5 bases at J, with 14 bases between. The CDR3 covers 16 residues. Germline lookup yields CDR1 MDHEN and CDR2 SYDVKM. Sequencing input: peripheral blood. The chain carries TRBV28 and TRBJ2-2, with D uncertain. The sequence was obtained from a human donor in a cohort sampled during active COVID-19. The CDR3 DNA reads TGTGCCAGCAGTTTATCGGTGACGGTCGGGACCGGGGAGCTGTTTTTT. This encodes CASSLSVTVGTGELFF.